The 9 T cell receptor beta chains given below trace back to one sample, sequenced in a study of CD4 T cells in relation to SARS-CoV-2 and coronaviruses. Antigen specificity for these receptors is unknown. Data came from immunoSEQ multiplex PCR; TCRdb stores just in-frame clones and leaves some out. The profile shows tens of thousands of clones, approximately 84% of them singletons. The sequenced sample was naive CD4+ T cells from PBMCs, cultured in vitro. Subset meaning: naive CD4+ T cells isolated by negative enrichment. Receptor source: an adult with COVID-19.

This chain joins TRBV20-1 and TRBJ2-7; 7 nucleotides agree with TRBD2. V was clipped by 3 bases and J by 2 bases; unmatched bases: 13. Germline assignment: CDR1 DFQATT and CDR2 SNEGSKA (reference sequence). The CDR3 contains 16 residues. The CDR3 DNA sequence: TGCAGTGCTAGTTATTTGGGCGGGAGATTCACCTACGAGCAGTACTTC. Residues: CSASYLGGRFTYEQYF.

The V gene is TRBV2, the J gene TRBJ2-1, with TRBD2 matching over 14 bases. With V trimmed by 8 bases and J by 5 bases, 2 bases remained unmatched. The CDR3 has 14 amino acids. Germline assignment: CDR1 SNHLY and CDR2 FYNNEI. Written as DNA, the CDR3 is TGTGCCAGCGTGGGACTAGCGGGGGACAATGAGCAGTTCTTC. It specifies CASVGLAGDNEQFF. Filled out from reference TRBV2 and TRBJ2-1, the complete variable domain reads EPEVTQTPSHQVTQMGQEVILRCVPISNHLYFYWYRQILGQKVEFLVSFYNNEISEKSEIFDDQFSVERPDGSNFTLKIRSTKLEDSAMYFCASVGLAGDNEQFFGPGTRLTVL.

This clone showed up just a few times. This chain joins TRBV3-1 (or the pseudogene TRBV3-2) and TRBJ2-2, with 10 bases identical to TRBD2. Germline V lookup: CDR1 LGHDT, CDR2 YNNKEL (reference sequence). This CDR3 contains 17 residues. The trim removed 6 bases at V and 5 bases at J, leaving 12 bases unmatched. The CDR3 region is CASSRQGTSARTGELFF. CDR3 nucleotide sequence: TGTGCCAGCAGTCGACAGGGGACTAGCGCCAGGACCGGGGAGCTGTTTTTT.

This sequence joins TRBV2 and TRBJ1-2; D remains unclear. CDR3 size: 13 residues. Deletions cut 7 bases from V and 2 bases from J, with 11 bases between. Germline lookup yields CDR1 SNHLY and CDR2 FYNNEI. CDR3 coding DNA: TGTGCCAGCATCCGAGGATCAAACTATGGCTACACCTTC. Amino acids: CASIRGSNYGYTF.

The CDR3 DNA is TGTGCCAGCAGCTTGCGGCTAGCGGGAGAAGCAGATACGCAGTATTTT. As protein: CASSLRLAGEADTQYF. The chain uses TRBV5-4 and TRBJ2-3; 10 positions match TRBD2. The CDR3 is made up of 16 amino acids. The V gene end was trimmed by 1 base and the J gene end by 4 bases; junction bases not matched to a gene: 6. Germline CDR1 and CDR2: SGHNT and YYREEE (reference sequence).

The CDR3 bases are TGTGCCAGCACCCCCCGGAATCGGGGCTTGAGAGAGACCCAGTACTTC. As protein: CASTPRNRGLRETQYF. The chain recombines TRBV7-8 with TRBJ2-5; D might be TRBD1 or TRBD2, each matching 5 bases. The germline V gene encodes CDR1 SGHVS and CDR2 FQNEAQ. The ends were cut back, 7 bases at V and 4 bases at J, with 22 bases in the middle. This CDR3 spans 16 amino acids.

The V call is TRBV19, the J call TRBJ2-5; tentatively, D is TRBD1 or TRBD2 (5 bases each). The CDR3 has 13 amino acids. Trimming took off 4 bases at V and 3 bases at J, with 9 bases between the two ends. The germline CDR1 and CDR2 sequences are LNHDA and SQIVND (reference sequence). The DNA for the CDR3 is TGTGCCAGTAGTACGGGACGGAAAGAGACCCAGTACTTC. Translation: CASSTGRKETQYF.

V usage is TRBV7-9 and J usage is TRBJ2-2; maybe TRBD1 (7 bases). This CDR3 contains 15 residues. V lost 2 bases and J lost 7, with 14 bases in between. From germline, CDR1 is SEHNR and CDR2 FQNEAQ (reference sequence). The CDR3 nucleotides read TGTGCCAGCAGCTTATTGCGGGACAGAAACGGGGAGCTGTTTTTT. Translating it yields CASSLLRDRNGELFF.

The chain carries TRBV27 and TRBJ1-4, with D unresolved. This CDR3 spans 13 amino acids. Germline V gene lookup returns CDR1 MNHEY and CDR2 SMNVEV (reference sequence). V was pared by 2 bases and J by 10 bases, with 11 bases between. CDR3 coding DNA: TGTGCCAGCAGTTTAAGGAGGTGGGGAAAACTGTTTTTT. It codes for CASSLRRWGKLFF.